The source of this T cell receptor beta chain is a study of blood T cell repertoires in COVID-19 (TCRdb year 2020). Regarding the research as a whole: Samples covering the acute and convalescent phases of COVID-19 were provided by collaborators in the United States, Italy and Spain. The prospective study material was composed of cDNA or gDNA derived from T cells, B-cell-depleted T cells, or PBMCs. The dataset comprised deeply sampled blood TCRbeta repertoires from subjects exposed to, actively infected with, or recovered from COVID-19. The repertoires were released in a freely available public database meant as a resource for research on the immune response to SARS-CoV-2. Samples came from the ongoing ImmuneRACE study (first 160 participants) plus 1,254 subjects from 6 global collaborators. The sample metadata nearly always contained a de-identified subject ID, COVID-19 status, age in years and sex. Where HLA class I and class II types were available, the types were taken from metadata supplied by the sample provider, not from assay-based typing. The research as a whole found: Clinical and demographic metadata were provided uncurated, with the amount varying by source and participant.

TCRbeta CDR3 regions were amplified from genomic DNA using the immunoSEQ Assay, a bias-controlled multiplex PCR. The source study handled its data this way. The number of nucleated cells in each sample was estimated by amplification of reference gene primers within the assay. Sequence reads were collapsed and filtered to measure the absolute abundance of every unique TCRbeta CDR3 rearrangement. Productive Simpson clonality was computed per sample as the square root of Simpson's diversity index over productive rearrangements. TCRdb carries this immuneACCESS record with in-frame sequences only. Its versions omit some clonotypes, under half of them owing to an unresolved V gene in the studies checked, with the rest unexplained. V, J and clone size were drawn from that table, and D and trimming were deduced from the DNA. Counted in this sample were hundreds of thousands of clones; 85% to 90% of them appeared once. The ten largest account for 1.2% of the sample.

A note on this clone: No antigen is known for it. Base qualities are not at hand, and no much larger clone is one base apart.

In the prospective study, participants were about 18 to 90 years old, resided in about two dozen geographic areas of the United States, and were enrolled through a virtual design. In the prospective study, participants were assigned to cohorts based on the clinical history participants reported in a screening survey and a study questionnaire. For ImmuneRACE Cohort 3, a participant was defined as recovered based on two consecutive negative NP/OP PCR tests, clearance by a healthcare professional, or resolution of symptoms. Each participant in the prospective study had whole blood, serum and a nasopharyngeal or oropharyngeal swab collected by mobile phlebotomists. Over a roughly 2-month period, participants in the prospective study had the option of providing additional blood draws and questionnaires. Before DNA extraction, prospective study blood samples were shipped either frozen or at room temperature.

Spanning cysteine to phenylalanine, the CDR3 consists of 12 amino acids. Solely the CDR3 DNA is kept, with 36 bases framed from the first base. A distance of 9 bases separates the germline ends of V and J, which lose 1 base and 14 bases respectively. Based on the germline V gene, the CDR1 and CDR2 sequences are SGHVS and FQNEAQ. The clonotype originates from a man in his thirties or forties who had recovered from COVID-19. The sequence links TRBV7-8 to TRBJ1-6, with a weak D call of TRBD1 (6 bases match). The sample was PBMCs or T cells enriched from blood (not recorded which). The CDR3 reads CASSLGWDTLHF. The DNA sequence reads TGTGCCAGCAGCTTAGGATGGGACACCCTCCACTTT.